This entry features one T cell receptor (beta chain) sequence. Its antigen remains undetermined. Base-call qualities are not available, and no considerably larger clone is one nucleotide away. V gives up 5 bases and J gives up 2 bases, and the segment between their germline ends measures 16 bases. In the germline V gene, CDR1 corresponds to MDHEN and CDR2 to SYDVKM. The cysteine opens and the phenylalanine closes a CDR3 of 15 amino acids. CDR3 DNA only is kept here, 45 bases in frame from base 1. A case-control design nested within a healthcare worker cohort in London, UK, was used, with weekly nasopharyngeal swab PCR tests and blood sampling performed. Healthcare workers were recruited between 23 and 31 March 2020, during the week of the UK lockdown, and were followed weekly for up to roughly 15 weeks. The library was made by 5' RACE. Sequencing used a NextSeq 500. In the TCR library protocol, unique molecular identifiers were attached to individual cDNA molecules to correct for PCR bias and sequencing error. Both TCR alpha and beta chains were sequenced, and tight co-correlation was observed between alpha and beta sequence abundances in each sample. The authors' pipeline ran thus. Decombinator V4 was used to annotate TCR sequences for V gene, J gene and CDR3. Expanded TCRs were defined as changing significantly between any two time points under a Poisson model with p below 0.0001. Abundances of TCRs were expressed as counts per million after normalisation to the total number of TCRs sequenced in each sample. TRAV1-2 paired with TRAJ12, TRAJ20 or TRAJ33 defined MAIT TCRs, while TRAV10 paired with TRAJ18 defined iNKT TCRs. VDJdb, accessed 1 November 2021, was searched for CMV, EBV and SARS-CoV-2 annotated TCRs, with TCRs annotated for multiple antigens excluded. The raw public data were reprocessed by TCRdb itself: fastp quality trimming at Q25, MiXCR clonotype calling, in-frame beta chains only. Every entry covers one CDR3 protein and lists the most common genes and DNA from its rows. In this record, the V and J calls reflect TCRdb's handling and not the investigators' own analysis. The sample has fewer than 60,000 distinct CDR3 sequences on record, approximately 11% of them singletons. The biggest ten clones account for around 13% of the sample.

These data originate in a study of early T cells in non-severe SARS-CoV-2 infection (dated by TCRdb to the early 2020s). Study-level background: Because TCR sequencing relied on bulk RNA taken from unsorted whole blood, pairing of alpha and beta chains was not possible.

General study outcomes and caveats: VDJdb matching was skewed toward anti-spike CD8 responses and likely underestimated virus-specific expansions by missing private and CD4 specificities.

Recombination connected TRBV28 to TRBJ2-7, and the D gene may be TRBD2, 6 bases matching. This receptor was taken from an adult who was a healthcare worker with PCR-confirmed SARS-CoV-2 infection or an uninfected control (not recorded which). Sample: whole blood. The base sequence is TGTGCCAGCAGTCGTCAGGGACTTATGACCTACGAGCAGTACTTC. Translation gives CASSRQGLMTYEQYF.